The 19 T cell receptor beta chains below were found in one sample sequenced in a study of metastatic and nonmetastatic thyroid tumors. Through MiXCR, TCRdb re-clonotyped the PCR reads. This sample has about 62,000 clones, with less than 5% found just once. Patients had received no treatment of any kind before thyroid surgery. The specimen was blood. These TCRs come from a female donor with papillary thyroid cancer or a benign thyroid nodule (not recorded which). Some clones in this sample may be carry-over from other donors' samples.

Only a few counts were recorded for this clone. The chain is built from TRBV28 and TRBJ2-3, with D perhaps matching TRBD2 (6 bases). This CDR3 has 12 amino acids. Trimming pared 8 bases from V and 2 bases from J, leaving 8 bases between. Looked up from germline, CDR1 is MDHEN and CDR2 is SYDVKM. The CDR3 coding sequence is TGTGCCAGCTGGGACTCCACAGATACGCAGTATTTT. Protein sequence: CASWDSTDTQYF.

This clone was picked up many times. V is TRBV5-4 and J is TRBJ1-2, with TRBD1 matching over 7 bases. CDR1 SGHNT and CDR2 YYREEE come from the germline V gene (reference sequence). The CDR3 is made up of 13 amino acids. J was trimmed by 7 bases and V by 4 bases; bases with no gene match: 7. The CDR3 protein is CASSHTGEGGYTF. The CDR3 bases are TGTGCCAGCAGCCACACAGGGGAGGGTGGCTACACCTTC. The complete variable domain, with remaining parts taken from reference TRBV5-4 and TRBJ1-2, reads ETGVTQSPTHLIKTRGQQVTLRCSSQSGHNTVSWYQQALGQGPQFIFQYYREEENGRGNFPPRFSGLQFPNYSSELNVNALELDDSALYLCASSHTGEGGYTFGSGTRLTVV.

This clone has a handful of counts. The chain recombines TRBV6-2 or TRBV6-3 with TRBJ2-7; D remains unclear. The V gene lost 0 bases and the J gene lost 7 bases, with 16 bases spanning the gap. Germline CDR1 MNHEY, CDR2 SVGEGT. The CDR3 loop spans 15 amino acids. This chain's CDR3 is CASSYSDLGGEEQYF. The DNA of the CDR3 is TGTGCCAGCAGTTACTCGGATCTCGGTGGCGAGGAGCAGTACTTC.

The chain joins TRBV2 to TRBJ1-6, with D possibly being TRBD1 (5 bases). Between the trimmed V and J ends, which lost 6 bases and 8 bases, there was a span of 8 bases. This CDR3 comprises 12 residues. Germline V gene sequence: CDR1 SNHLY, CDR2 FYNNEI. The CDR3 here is CASRGGDSPLHF. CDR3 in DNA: TGTGCCAGCAGGGGGGGAGATTCACCCCTCCACTTT.

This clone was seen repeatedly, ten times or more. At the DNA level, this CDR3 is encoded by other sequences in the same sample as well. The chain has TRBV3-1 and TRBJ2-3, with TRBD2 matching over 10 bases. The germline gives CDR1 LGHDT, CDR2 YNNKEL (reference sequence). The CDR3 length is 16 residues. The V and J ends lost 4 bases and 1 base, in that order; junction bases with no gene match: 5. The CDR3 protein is CASSPLAGDGTDTQYF. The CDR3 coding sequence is TGTGCCAGCAGCCCTCTAGCGGGAGACGGCACAGATACGCAGTATTTT.

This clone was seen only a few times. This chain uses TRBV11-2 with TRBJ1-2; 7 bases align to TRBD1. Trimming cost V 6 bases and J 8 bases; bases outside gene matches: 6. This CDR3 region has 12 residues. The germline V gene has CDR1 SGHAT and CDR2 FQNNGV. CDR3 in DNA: TGTGCCAGCAGGGGACAGCAAATAGGCTACACCTTC. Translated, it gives CASRGQQIGYTF.

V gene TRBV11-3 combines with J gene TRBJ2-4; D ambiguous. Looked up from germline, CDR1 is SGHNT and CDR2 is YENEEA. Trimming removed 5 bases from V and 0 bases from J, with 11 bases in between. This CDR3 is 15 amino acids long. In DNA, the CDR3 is TGTGCCAGCAGCCCCCTCTACCTAGCCAAAAACATTCAGTACTTC. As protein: CASSPLYLAKNIQYF.

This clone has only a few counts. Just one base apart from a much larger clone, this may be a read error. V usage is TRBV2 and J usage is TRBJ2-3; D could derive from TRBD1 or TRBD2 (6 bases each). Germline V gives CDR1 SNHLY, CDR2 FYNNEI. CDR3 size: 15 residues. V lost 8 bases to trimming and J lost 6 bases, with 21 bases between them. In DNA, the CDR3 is TGTGCCAGCCGAGCCCGGGCGGTAGGGGGGGATACGCAGTATTTT. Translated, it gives CASRARAVGGDTQYF.

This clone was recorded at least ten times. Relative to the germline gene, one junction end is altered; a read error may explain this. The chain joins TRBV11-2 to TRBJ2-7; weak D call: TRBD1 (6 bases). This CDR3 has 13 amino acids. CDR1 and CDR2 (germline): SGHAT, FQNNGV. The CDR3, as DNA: TGTGCCAGCAGCTTAGAGAGGCAGGGGCGCTCAGACTTC. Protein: CASSLERQGRSDF. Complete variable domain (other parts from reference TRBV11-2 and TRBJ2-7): EAGVAQSPRYKIIEKRQSVAFWCNPISGHATLYWYQQILGQGPKLLIQFQNNGVVDDSQLPKDRFSAERLKGVDSTLKIQPAKLEDSAVYLCASSLERQGRSDFGPGTRLTVT.

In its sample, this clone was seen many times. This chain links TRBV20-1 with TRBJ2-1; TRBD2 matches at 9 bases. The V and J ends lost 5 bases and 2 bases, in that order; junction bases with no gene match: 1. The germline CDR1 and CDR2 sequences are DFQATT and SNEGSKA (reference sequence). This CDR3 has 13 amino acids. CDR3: CSASSGAYNEQFF. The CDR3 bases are TGCAGTGCTTCTAGCGGGGCCTACAATGAGCAGTTCTTC.

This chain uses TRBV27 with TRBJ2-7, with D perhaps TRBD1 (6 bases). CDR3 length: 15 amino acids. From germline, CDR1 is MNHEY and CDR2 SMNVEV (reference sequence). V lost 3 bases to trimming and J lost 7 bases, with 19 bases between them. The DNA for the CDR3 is TGTGCCAGCAGTTTTACTCAGCCAGGGGAAGAGGAGCAGTACTTC. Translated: CASSFTQPGEEEQYF.

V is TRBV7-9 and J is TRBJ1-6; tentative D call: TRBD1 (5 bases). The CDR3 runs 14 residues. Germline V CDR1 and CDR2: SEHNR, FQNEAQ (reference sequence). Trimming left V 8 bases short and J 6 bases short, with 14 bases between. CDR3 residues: CASAGTALNSPLHF. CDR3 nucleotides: TGTGCCAGCGCCGGGACTGCGCTTAATTCACCCCTCCACTTT. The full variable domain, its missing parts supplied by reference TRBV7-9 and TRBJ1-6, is DTGVSQNPRHKITKRGQNVTFRCDPISEHNRLYWYRQTLGQGPEFLTYFQNEAQLEKSRLLSDRFSAERPKGSFSTLEIQRTEQGDSAMYLCASAGTALNSPLHFGNGTRLTVT.

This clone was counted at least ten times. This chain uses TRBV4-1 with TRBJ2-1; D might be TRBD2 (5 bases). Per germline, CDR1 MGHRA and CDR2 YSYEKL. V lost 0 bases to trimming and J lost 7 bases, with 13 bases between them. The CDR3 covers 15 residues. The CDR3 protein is CASSQEEGRKNEQFF. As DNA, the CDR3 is TGCGCCAGCAGCCAAGAAGAGGGTAGAAAAAATGAGCAGTTCTTC.

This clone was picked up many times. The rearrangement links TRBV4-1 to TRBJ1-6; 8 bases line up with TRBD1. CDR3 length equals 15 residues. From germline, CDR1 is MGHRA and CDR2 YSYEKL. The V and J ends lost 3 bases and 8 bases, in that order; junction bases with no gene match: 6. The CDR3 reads CASSQDRVDYSPLHF. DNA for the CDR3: TGCGCCAGCAGCCAGGACAGGGTCGATTATTCACCCCTCCACTTT.

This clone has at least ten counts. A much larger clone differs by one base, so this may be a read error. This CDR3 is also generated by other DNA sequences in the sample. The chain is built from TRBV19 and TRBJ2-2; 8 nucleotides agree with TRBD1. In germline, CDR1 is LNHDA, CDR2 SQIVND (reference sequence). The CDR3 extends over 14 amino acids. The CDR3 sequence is CASGTGLDTGELLF. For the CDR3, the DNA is TGTGCCTCCGGGACAGGCCTTGACACCGGGGAGCTGCTTTTT.

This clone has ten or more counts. CDR3 in DNA: TGCAGTGCTAGAGGGCACGACAGGGCGTTCAATGAGCAGTTCTTC. This codes for CSARGHDRAFNEQFF. The V and J genes are TRBV20-1 and TRBJ2-1, with TRBD1 identical over 7 bases. The ends lost 1 base at V and 6 bases at J; junction bases unmatched: 9. Germline values: CDR1 DFQATT, CDR2 SNEGSKA (reference sequence). There are 15 residues in the CDR3.

DNA for the CDR3: TGTGCCAGCAGCATAATGGGGGATTTAAATGAGCAGTTCTTC. Translated: CASSIMGDLNEQFF. This chain uses TRBV7-2 with TRBJ2-1, with D perhaps being TRBD1 or TRBD2 (5 bases each). Germline CDR1 reads SGHTA; CDR2 reads FQGNSA. With 5 bases removed from V and 7 bases from J, the gap between germline ends came to 15 bases. This CDR3 spans 14 amino acids.

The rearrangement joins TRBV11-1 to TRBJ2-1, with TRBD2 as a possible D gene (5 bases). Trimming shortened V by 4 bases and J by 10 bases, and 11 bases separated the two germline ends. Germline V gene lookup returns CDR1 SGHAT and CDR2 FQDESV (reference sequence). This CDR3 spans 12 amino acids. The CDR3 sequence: CASSSQKREQFF. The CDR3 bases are TGTGCCAGCAGCTCCCAAAAGCGGGAGCAGTTCTTC.

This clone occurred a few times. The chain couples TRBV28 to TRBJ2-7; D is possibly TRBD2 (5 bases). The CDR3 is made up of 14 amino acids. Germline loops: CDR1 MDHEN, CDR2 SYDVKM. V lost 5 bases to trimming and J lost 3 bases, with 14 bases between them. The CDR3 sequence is CASSGVGVYYEQYF. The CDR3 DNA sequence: TGTGCCAGCAGTGGAGTGGGAGTGTACTACGAGCAGTACTTC.